This TCR beta chain stems from a study of blood T cell repertoires in COVID-19 (TCRdb year 2020). Concerning the study at large: Samples from collaborators originated in the United States, Italy and Spain and spanned both the acute and convalescent phases of COVID-19. A de-identified subject ID, COVID-19 status, age in years and sex were almost always included in the sample metadata. The dataset comprised deeply sampled blood TCRbeta repertoires from subjects exposed to, actively infected with, or recovered from COVID-19. The samples were drawn from the first 160 participants of the ongoing ImmuneRACE study and from 950 to 1,500 subjects provided by 6 global collaborators. The repertoires were released in a freely available public database intended as a resource for research on the immune response to SARS-CoV-2. Where HLA class I and class II types were available, the types were taken from metadata supplied by the sample provider, not from assay-based typing. The material from the prospective study consisted of cDNA or gDNA derived from T cells, B-cell-depleted T cells, or PBMCs. Study-level results and caveats: The quantity of clinical and demographic metadata differed by source and by participant and was supplied without curation.

A remark on this clone: Its antigen is still unknown. The input lacks base qualities; no much larger clone sits a single base away.

TCRbeta CDR3 regions were amplified from genomic DNA using the immunoSEQ Assay, a bias-controlled multiplex PCR. The published analysis was carried out like this. Nucleated cell counts per sample were estimated from amplification of reference gene primers within the assay. To quantify the absolute abundance of each unique TCRbeta CDR3 rearrangement, sequence reads were collapsed and filtered. For each sample, productive Simpson clonality was calculated as the square root of Simpson's diversity index over productive rearrangements. TCRdb's version of the immuneACCESS table is confined to in-frame rearrangements and falls short of the full clone set. An unresolved V gene accounts for under half of the shortfall where checked; the remainder is of unknown origin. Clone size and V and J calls were adopted from that table, with D and trimming inferred from the DNA. A total of 220,000 or so clones appear in this sample, 80% to 90% of them only once. Approximately 3.8% of the sample lies in the top ten.

Enrolling through a virtual design, the prospective study's participants ranged in age from about 18 to 89 years and lived across some 23 United States geographic areas. In the prospective study, cohorts were assigned on the basis of participant-reported clinical history obtained from a screening survey and a study questionnaire. Mobile phlebotomists in the prospective study collected whole blood, serum and a nasopharyngeal or oropharyngeal swab from every participant. Additional blood draws and questionnaires over an approximately 2-month period could optionally be provided by prospective study participants. Prospective study blood samples were shipped either frozen or at room temperature before DNA extraction. The sequence was obtained from a young woman in a cohort exposed to, infected with or recovered from COVID-19 (not recorded which). The sequenced material came from PBMCs or T cells enriched from blood (not recorded which).

The bases are TGTGCCAGCAGCTTAGATCTGGGGAGCTCCTACGAGCAGTACTTC. It encodes CASSLDLGSSYEQYF. This chain joins TRBV11-2 to TRBJ2-7; TRBD2 is perhaps the D gene, given 5 matching bases. The germline V gene yields SGHAT for CDR1 and FQNNGV for CDR2. The CDR3 starts with the cysteine, ends with the phenylalanine, and has 15 residues. The CDR3 DNA has 45 bases and is translated from base 1. The V end loses 0 bases and the J end loses 0 bases, and a stretch of 9 bases separates them.